The 15 T cell receptor beta chains given below trace back to one sample, sequenced in a study of T cells of healthy individuals (dated by TCRdb to the late 2010s). The library was built by means of 5' RACE. TCRdb names Illumina MiSeq as the instrument used. Using fastp at Q25 and MiXCR, TCRdb reprocessed the public reads and kept productive beta chains. Identical CDR3 protein sequences are pooled into one entry, listed with their most common genes and DNA. Counted in this sample were roughly 87,000 distinct CDR3 sequences; roughly 18% of them appeared once. The top ten hold over 5% of the sample. These receptors were obtained from a human donor in good health.

The chain is built from TRBV6-2 or TRBV6-3 and TRBJ1-1, with unresolved D. Germline CDR1 reads MNHEY; CDR2 reads SVGEGT. This CDR3 contains 11 residues. Trimming took 4 bases from V and 4 from J, leaving 4 bases between them. The CDR3 reads CASSFLTEAFF. The CDR3 DNA sequence: TGTGCCAGCAGTTTTCTCACTGAAGCTTTCTTT.

The J gene is TRBJ1-4, the V gene TRBV6-5, with D perhaps matching TRBD1 (5 bases). Germline V lookup: CDR1 MNHEY, CDR2 SVGAGI. V lost 2 bases to trimming and J lost 6 bases, with 13 bases between them. The CDR3 has 15 residues. CDR3 sequence: CASSYDGGSDEKLFF. CDR3 in DNA: TGTGCCAGCAGTTACGATGGGGGGTCTGATGAAAAACTGTTTTTT.

This sequence joins TRBV20-1 and TRBJ2-5; 10 nucleotides agree with TRBD2. The CDR3 has 14 amino acids. Germline V CDR1 and CDR2: DFQATT, SNEGSKA (reference sequence). The V and J ends lost 6 bases and 2 bases, in that order; junction bases with no gene match: 6. The CDR3 DNA follows: TGCAGTGCAAGGGGACTAGCGATACAAGAGACCCAGTACTTC. The encoded protein is CSARGLAIQETQYF.

This clonotype was counted many times. Sequence at one end of the junction differs from germline and may be a read error. The chain is built from TRBV7-9 and TRBJ1-6; D perhaps matches TRBD1 (5 bases). The CDR3 contains 12 residues. Germline assignment: CDR1 SEHNR and CDR2 FQNEAQ (reference sequence). CDR3 nucleotide sequence: TGTGCCAGCAGCTCGTTACGCGCGACAGCACAATTT. Protein product: CASSSLRATAQF.

This chain links TRBV28 with TRBJ2-2, with D unclear. The CDR3 loop spans 11 amino acids. The germline V gene encodes CDR1 MDHEN and CDR2 SYDVKM. Trimming left V 6 bases short and J 4 bases short, with 3 bases between. In DNA form, the CDR3 reads TGTGCCAGCAGACGCACCGGGGAGCTGTTTTTT. Translating gives CASRRTGELFF.

This clonotype showed up just a few times. The CDR3 DNA reads as TGTGCCAGCATCAAGGACACCGGGGAGCTGTTTTTT. It translates to CASIKDTGELFF. The chain joins TRBV6-1 to TRBJ2-2; D remains ambiguous. The CDR3 sequence is 12 residues long. CDR1 and CDR2 from the germline V gene are MNHNS and SASEGT. V lost 7 bases, J lost 3 bases, and 6 bases lay in between.

The chain is built from TRBV6-6 and TRBJ1-5; unclear D gene. V was trimmed by 5 bases and J by 0 bases, leaving 5 bases between them. There are 13 residues in the CDR3. The V gene's germline CDR1 is MNHNY and CDR2 SVGAGI (reference sequence). The CDR3 here is CASSVYSNQPQHF. CDR3 bases: TGTGCCAGCAGTGTATATAGCAATCAGCCCCAGCATTTT.

This clonotype has more than one count but fewer than ten. The gene calls are TRBV7-9 and TRBJ2-3; 14 bases align to TRBD2. This CDR3 comprises 16 residues. Germline trimming cut 3 bases from V and 6 bases from J; bases unmatched to any gene: 5. Germline V gene sequence: CDR1 SEHNR, CDR2 FQNEAQ (reference sequence). The CDR3 region has the DNA TGTGCCAGCAGCTTCGGGACTAGCGGGAGCGTGGATACGCAGTATTTT. Its translation: CASSFGTSGSVDTQYF.

This clonotype was found a few times. At one end, the junction sequence differs from germline, possibly due to a read error. This rearrangement joins TRBV7-7 to TRBJ2-2; TRBD2 matches at 7 bases. This CDR3 is built from 14 residues. Germline lookup yields CDR1 SSHAT and CDR2 FNYEAQ (reference sequence). The CDR3 spells CASSLPSGAGELFF. DNA of the CDR3: TGTGCTAGCAGTTTACCCAGCGGGGCCGGGGAGCTGTTTTTT.

Here the CDR3 DNA reads TGTGCCAGCAGCTTAAAATTGACCGGGGAGCTGTTTTTT. The encoded protein is CASSLKLTGELFF. V and J are TRBV11-1 and TRBJ2-2, with D hard to call. Trimming removed 2 bases from V and 5 bases from J, with 6 bases in between. The CDR3 has 13 residues. The germline CDR1 and CDR2 sequences are SGHAT and FQDESV (reference sequence).

This clonotype was detected only a few times. The CDR3 DNA sequence: TGCAGTGCTAGAGGAGGGTCTGGGGCCAACGTCCTGACTTTC. Translating gives CSARGGSGANVLTF. This sequence joins TRBV20-1 and TRBJ2-6, with D perhaps TRBD2 (5 bases). The CDR3 runs 14 residues. The germline V and J ends were trimmed by 1 base and 1 base, with 5 bases remaining between them. The germline V gene has CDR1 DFQATT and CDR2 SNEGSKA (reference sequence).

The rearrangement uses TRBV9 and TRBJ2-7; possible D gene TRBD1, 6 bases. From germline, CDR1 is SGDLS and CDR2 YYNGEE. There are 15 residues in the CDR3. Trimming removed 4 bases from V and 3 bases from J, with 17 bases in between. CDR3 in DNA: TGTGCCAGCAGCTCAACATGGGACATGTACTACGAGCAGTACTTC. This codes for CASSSTWDMYYEQYF.

The chain combines TRBV20-1 with TRBJ1-2; 9 positions match TRBD1. This CDR3 spans 13 amino acids. The ends lost 3 bases at V and 6 bases at J; junction bases unmatched: 5. Looked up from germline, CDR1 is DFQATT and CDR2 is SNEGSKA (reference sequence). DNA for the CDR3: TGCAGTGCTAGCCCAACAGGGGGCAATGGCTACACCTTC. Its translation is CSASPTGGNGYTF.

This sequence joins TRBV12-3 or TRBV12-4 and TRBJ2-3; D assignment may be TRBD1 or TRBD2 (6 bases each). Deletions cut 6 bases from V and 4 bases from J, with 14 bases between. This CDR3 is built from 14 residues. CDR3 in DNA: TGTGCCAGCAGAGGAGAGGGGGGTCCAGATACGCAGTATTTT. It is translated as CASRGEGGPDTQYF.

This clonotype was picked up a small number of times. The chain joins TRBV5-5 to TRBJ1-2; the D gene is possibly TRBD1 (6 bases). CDR3 length: 14 residues. Germline CDR1 reads SGHKS; CDR2 reads YYEKEE (reference sequence). The V and J ends lost 1 base and 3 bases respectively, with 10 bases between them. The chain's CDR3 is CASSLPGVDYGYTF. Written as DNA, the CDR3 is TGTGCCAGCAGCTTGCCAGGGGTCGACTATGGCTACACCTTC.